These T cell receptor beta chains were read from a single sample in a study of T cell repertoires in cytomegalovirus infection. Their cognate antigens are unknown. TCRdb reprocessed the reads via MiXCR and lists one record per CDR3 protein. The table lists tens of thousands of distinct CDR3 sequences, 45% to 50% of them singletons. Sequencing used CD8+ T cells from cultured PBMCs, obtained from culture after CMV antigen stimulation. The receptors stem from a human donor in good health (CMV status not recorded). Some clones in this sample may be carry-over from other donors' samples. Each CDR3 is given with its conserved first and last residue. Each record gives: V gene, clone size, D gene, J gene, CDR3 DNA, CDR3 protein. The D gene is left open where the match is weak. Clone size is given for some rows only: seen once, a few or many times, or a class if the clone is expanded.

TRBV19	.	.	TRBJ1-3	TGTGCCAGTAAAGACAGGCCCAACTCTGGAAACACCATATATTTT	CASKDRPNSGNTIYF
TRBV2	.	.	TRBJ2-1	TGTGCCAGCATAGCGGAGTACAATGAGCAGTTCTTC	CASIAEYNEQFF
TRBV7-6	few	.	TRBJ1-3	TGTGCCAGCAGCTTAAGGGACGTCTCTGGAAACACCATATATTTT	CASSLRDVSGNTIYF
TRBV5-4	few	.	TRBJ2-3	TGTGCCAGCAGCTTGGAAGACGACTCTAGTACGCAGTATTTT	CASSLEDDSSTQYF
TRBV28	.	.	TRBJ2-1	TGTGCCAGCAGTTTGTCAGGGGCGGGAGTTGAGCAGTTCTTC	CASSLSGAGVEQFF
TRBV7-3	.	.	TRBJ2-7	TGTGCCAGCAGCTCCCCTGCGGCCTACGAGCAGTACTTC	CASSSPAAYEQYF
TRBV6-1	.	.	TRBJ1-1	TGTGCCAGCAACGGCTTCCGACTCAAACGGGTGACTGAAGCTTTCTTT	CASNGFRLKRVTEAFF
TRBV12-3/TRBV12-4	.	.	TRBJ1-1	TGTGCCAGCAGTTTAATTGGACCGTTGAACACTGAAGCTTTCTTT	CASSLIGPLNTEAFF
TRBV28	many	.	TRBJ2-5	TGTGCCAGCGCTTGGCCACCCGGGACGGAAGAGACCCAGTACTTC	CASAWPPGTEETQYF
TRBV4-1	few	.	TRBJ1-2	TGCGCCAGCAGCCAGTTCGTAGGTTCCTCCTATGGCTACACCTTC	CASSQFVGSSYGYTF
TRBV27	few	.	TRBJ1-5	TGTGCCAGCAGTTTCCAGGGCTATAATCAGCCCCAGCATTTT	CASSFQGYNQPQHF
TRBV10-1	once	.	TRBJ1-5	TGCGCCAGCAGTGATGGTGGAAATCAGCCCCAGCATTTT	CASSDGGNQPQHF
TRBV6-9	.	.	TRBJ2-3	TGTGCCAGCAGCCGCAGTGAGGGCCGCACAGATACGCAGTATTTT	CASSRSEGRTDTQYF
TRBV19	.	.	TRBJ1-1	TGTGCCAGTAGTATAGAGGGGAACACTGAAGCTTTCTTT	CASSIEGNTEAFF
TRBV7-3	few	TRBD2	TRBJ2-3	TGTGCCAGCAGCTTAGACCCTCCGACTAGCGGCTCCACAGATACGCAGTATTTT	CASSLDPPTSGSTDTQYF
TRBV28	.	TRBD1	TRBJ1-5	TGTGCCAGCAGTCAGGACAGGATCAACCAGCCCCAGCATTTT	CASSQDRINQPQHF
TRBV19	few	.	TRBJ1-5	TGTGCCAGTAGTTGGGGCCGCGATCAGCCCCAGCATTTT	CASSWGRDQPQHF
TRBV6-6	few	.	TRBJ2-5	TGTGCCAGCAGTGGACCGGGTTTCTCCCTGGGGACCCAGTACTTC	CASSGPGFSLGTQYF
TRBV12-3/TRBV12-4	.	.	TRBJ1-2	TGTGCCAGCAATTCCCCGGGCCTCTATGGCTACACCTTC	CASNSPGLYGYTF
TRBV4-1	few	TRBD2	TRBJ2-1	TGCGCCAGCAGCCAAGCTTTTAGCGGGGGGGCCTACAATGAGCAGTTCTTC	CASSQAFSGGAYNEQFF
TRBV7-6	.	.	TRBJ1-2	TGTGCCAGCAACGCTCGAGGGGATCCCTCTAACTATGGCTACACCTTC	CASNARGDPSNYGYTF
TRBV7-3	few	TRBD2	TRBJ2-1	TGTGCCAGCAGCGTCGGGACTAGCACAACAAGTGAGCAGTTCTTC	CASSVGTSTTSEQFF
TRBV6-1	once	.	TRBJ2-5	TGTGCCAGCAGTGAAGAACGGGCGGGGTCCGGAGGAGAGACCCAGTACTTC	CASSEERAGSGGETQYF
TRBV24-1	.	.	TRBJ2-5	TGTGCCACCAGCACCCCCAGAAACCAAGAGACCCAGTACTTC	CATSTPRNQETQYF
TRBV9	.	.	TRBJ2-1	TGTGCCAGCAGCGAAGCGTATAGCTCCTACAATGAGCAGTTCTTC	CASSEAYSSYNEQFF
TRBV3-1	.	.	TRBJ1-3	TGTGCCAGCAGCCAAGACAGGATCTCTGGAAACACCATATATTTT	CASSQDRISGNTIYF
TRBV7-3	few	.	TRBJ2-3	TGTGCCAGCAGCTTAACGGGTCCAGATACGCAGTATTTT	CASSLTGPDTQYF
TRBV4-2	.	.	TRBJ1-2	TGTGCCAGCAGCCAAGAAAACGGAAGGATGACTCGGGATGGCTACACCTTC	CASSQENGRMTRDGYTF
TRBV12-5	.	.	TRBJ1-1	TGTGCTAGTGGTACGGTCCTGGGGACTGAAGCTTTCTTT	CASGTVLGTEAFF
TRBV7-2	many	.	TRBJ2-7	TGTGCCAGCAGCTTCTCCTACGAGCAGTACTTC	CASSFSYEQYF
TRBV5-1	.	.	TRBJ2-7	TGCGCCAGCAGCTTGGTGGGCAGGGCCTACGAGCAGTACTTC	CASSLVGRAYEQYF
TRBV4-2	.	TRBD1	TRBJ2-1	TGTGCCAGCAGCCCCCGGGACAGAAATTACAATGAGCAGTTCTTC	CASSPRDRNYNEQFF
TRBV12-3/TRBV12-4	few	TRBD1	TRBJ1-1	TGTGCCAGCAGCCCGGGACAGATTGAAGCTTTCTTT	CASSPGQIEAFF
TRBV12-3/TRBV12-4	.	.	TRBJ1-5	TGTGCCAGCAGTCCGGGGGATCAGCCCCAGCATTTT	CASSPGDQPQHF
TRBV5-6	.	.	TRBJ1-5	TGTGCCAGCAGCCAGAAATGGGATCAGCCCCAGCATTTT	CASSQKWDQPQHF
TRBV12-3/TRBV12-4	.	.	TRBJ2-1	TGTGCCAGCAGTTTAAGGCGGGAACGACCATACAATGAGCAGTTCTTC	CASSLRRERPYNEQFF
TRBV7-9	.	TRBD2	TRBJ2-7	TGTGCCAGCAGCCGTGTTAGCGGGAGCCATCCAAGGGAGCAGTACTTC	CASSRVSGSHPREQYF
TRBV7-3	.	TRBD1	TRBJ1-4	TGTGCCAGCAGCACCGGGACAGCGTGGGGAAAACTGTTTTTT	CASSTGTAWGKLFF
TRBV7-8	.	TRBD2	TRBJ2-1	TGTGCCAGCAGTACCCGACTAGCGGGCGCCCCTGGCAATGAGCAGTTCTTC	CASSTRLAGAPGNEQFF
TRBV12-3/TRBV12-4	few	.	TRBJ1-1	TGTGCCAGCAGTTCCCTAGGGAACACTGAAGCTTTCTTT	CASSSLGNTEAFF
TRBV15	.	TRBD1	TRBJ2-3	TGTGCCACCAGCAGACACGGACAGGGGGGTACAGATACGCAGTATTTT	CATSRHGQGGTDTQYF
TRBV7-6	few	.	TRBJ2-5	TGTGCCAGCAGCTTTTCGACAGGCGGGGAGACCCAGTACTTC	CASSFSTGGETQYF
TRBV7-6	.	.	TRBJ1-2	TGTGCCAGCAGCCCCGTGGGAGGGCAGGACGCTAACTATGGCTACACCTTC	CASSPVGGQDANYGYTF
TRBV7-9	few	.	TRBJ1-1	TGTGCCAGCAGCCCAGTCGGGGGGCACACTGAAGCTTTCTTT	CASSPVGGHTEAFF
TRBV6-1	.	TRBD2	TRBJ2-7	TGTGCCAGCAGTGAATGGAATAGCGGGACATACGAGCAGTACTTC	CASSEWNSGTYEQYF
TRBV7-9	.	.	TRBJ1-1	TGTGCCAGCAGCGCCGGGTTGAACACTGAAGCTTTCTTT	CASSAGLNTEAFF
TRBV29-1	.	TRBD1	TRBJ1-2	TGCAGCGTTGGGACAGGGAGCAGCGGTGGCTACACCTTC	CSVGTGSSGGYTF
TRBV10-3	once	TRBD1	TRBJ1-6	TGTGCCATCAGTGGGACCCGACAGGGGAGCTCCTATAATTCACCCCTCCACTTT	CAISGTRQGSSYNSPLHF
TRBV11-2	.	.	TRBJ2-5	TGTGCCAGCAGCCGCTCTATCGTGGCCCAGTACTTC	CASSRSIVAQYF
TRBV7-6	.	.	TRBJ1-3	TGTGCCAGCAGCCCGAGAACTGGAAACACCATATATTTT	CASSPRTGNTIYF
TRBV27	.	.	TRBJ2-7	TGTGCCAGCAGTGCCGATCCGGGACCTTCCGAGCAGTACTTC	CASSADPGPSEQYF
TRBV12-3/TRBV12-4	few	TRBD2	TRBJ2-3	TGTGCCAGCAGTGCACCACTAGCGGGGGGGGCTACGCAGTATTTT	CASSAPLAGGATQYF
TRBV2	.	.	TRBJ1-5	TGTGCCAGCAGTGCCGGGAGCAAAAATCAGCCCCAGCATTTT	CASSAGSKNQPQHF